The 3 T cell receptor beta chains below come from one sample, sequenced in a study of T cells in Graves' hyperthyroidism and ophthalmopathy. RNA transcripts were the template for amplifying TCR beta CDR3 regions. With the HTBI primer set, the TCR CDR3 went through a first round of RT-PCR. TCRdb called the multiplex PCR reads again in MiXCR, with one record for every CDR3 protein. The repertoire holds about 640,000 distinct CDR3 sequences, around 21% seen once, with 34% in the top ten. Sequencing was done on a sample of blood. The source of these receptors is a man in his thirties or forties with Graves' ophthalmopathy.

This rearrangement joins TRBV7-2 to TRBJ1-2; TRBD1 is a possible D gene (5 bases). The V and J ends lost 3 bases and 3 bases respectively, with 14 bases between them. There are 15 residues in the CDR3. CDR1 is SGHTA, CDR2 FQGNSA, per germline. In DNA, the CDR3 is TGTGCCAGCAGCTTGCAGGGACGGGGCGACTATGGCTACACCTTC. It is translated as CASSLQGRGDYGYTF.

J is TRBJ2-2 and V is TRBV6-1, with D possibly matching TRBD2 (5 bases). Trimming shortened V by 6 bases and J by 7 bases, and 18 bases separated the two germline ends. Germline V gene sequence: CDR1 MNHNS, CDR2 SASEGT. This CDR3 region has 15 residues. CDR3 sequence reads: CASSRSGLANGELFF. CDR3 DNA: TGTGCCAGCAGCCGAAGTGGGTTAGCGAACGGGGAGCTGTTTTTT.

This clonotype was detected ten times or more. V and J are TRBV28 and TRBJ1-2; D possibly corresponds to TRBD1 (5 bases). CDR3 length: 13 amino acids. V lost 10 bases, J lost 0 bases, and 12 bases lay in between. Germline V gene data show CDR1 as MDHEN and CDR2 as SYDVKM. The CDR3 DNA sequence: TGTGCCATTGGGACCTCCACTAACTATGGCTACACCTTC. It yields the protein CAIGTSTNYGYTF.